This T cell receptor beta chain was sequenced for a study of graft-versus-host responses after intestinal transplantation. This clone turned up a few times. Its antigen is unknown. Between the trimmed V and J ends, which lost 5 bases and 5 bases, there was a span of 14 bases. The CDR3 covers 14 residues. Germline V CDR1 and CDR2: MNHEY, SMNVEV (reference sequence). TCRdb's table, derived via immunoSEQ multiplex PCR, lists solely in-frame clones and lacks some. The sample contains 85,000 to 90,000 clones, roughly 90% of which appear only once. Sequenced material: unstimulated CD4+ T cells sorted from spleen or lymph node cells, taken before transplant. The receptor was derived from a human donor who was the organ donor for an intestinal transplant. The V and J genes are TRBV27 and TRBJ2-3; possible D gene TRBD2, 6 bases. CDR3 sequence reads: CASSPGGIEDTQYF. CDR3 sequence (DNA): TGTGCCAGCAGTCCAGGCGGGATTGAAGATACGCAGTATTTT.